This TCR beta chain was documented in a study of blood T cell repertoires in COVID-19. This clone occurred a few times. With 2 bases removed from V and 1 base from J, the gap between germline ends came to 9 bases. CDR1 and CDR2 from the germline V gene are SGHTS and YDEGEE. The CDR3 is made up of 15 amino acids. Generated by immunoSEQ multiplex PCR, the TCRdb table keeps only in-frame clones and is missing some. The table lists around 13,000 clones, approximately 85% of them singletons, with just under 30% in the top ten. Sequenced input: peripheral blood. The chain couples TRBV5-8 to TRBJ2-2, with D uncertain. The sequence was obtained from a human donor in a cohort sampled during active COVID-19. The CDR3 here is CASSFRRLNTGELFF. CDR3 nucleotide sequence: TGTGCCAGCAGCTTCCGCAGACTGAACACCGGGGAGCTGTTTTTT.